This TCR beta chain was obtained from a study of CD8 T cells in ankylosing spondylitis. Study-wide results and caveats: Within matched ankylosing spondylitis synovial fluid, disease-linked clones were reportedly significantly enriched.

This clonotype was counted at least ten times. Its specificity is not known. For TCR beta, libraries came from quantitative 5'-RACE with molecular barcodes. Each CDR3 protein is one row after TCRdb ran MiXCR on the 5' RACE reads. The sample holds around 300,000 distinct CDR3 sequences, roughly 11% seen once. CDR1 and CDR2 (germline): MDHEN, SYDVKM. This CDR3 has 16 residues. V lost 6 bases to trimming and J lost 4 bases; unmatched junction nucleotides: 9. The chain is built from TRBV28 and TRBJ2-2; TRBD1 matches 9 bases. Sequencing was performed on blood, either unsorted or a sorted T cell fraction (not recorded which). The TCR comes from a female donor with ankylosing spondylitis or in good health (not recorded which). CDR3 in DNA: TGTGCCAGCAGCGACGGGACAGGGATATTCACCGGGGAGCTGTTTTTT. Amino acid sequence: CASSDGTGIFTGELFF.